Here is one T cell receptor beta chain with its context. This sample stems from a study of blood T cell repertoires in COVID-19. Germline-derived CDR1 and CDR2 are SEHNR and FQNEAQ (reference sequence). Trimming stripped 1 base from V and 2 bases from J, with 12 bases between. The length of the CDR3 is 15 residues. Profiling relied on immunoSEQ multiplex PCR, and the TCRdb table lists in-frame clones only, not all of them. The sample holds tens of thousands of clones, around nine tenths seen once. The rearrangement uses TRBV7-9 and TRBJ2-7, with D possibly TRBD2 on 6 matching bases. The sequenced material came from peripheral blood. This clonotype originated in a woman aged 45-60 years with active or convalescent COVID-19. The CDR3: CASSLGGGITYEQYF. The CDR3, as DNA: TGTGCCAGCAGCTTAGGAGGCGGGATAACCTACGAGCAGTACTTC.